This T cell receptor (beta chain) derives from a study of response to subunit inactivated influenza vaccine. Study-wide findings and caveats: Authors suggested each seasonal influenza vaccination recruits few new T cells.

TCRdb ran MiXCR on the RT-PCR reads and lists one entry per CDR3 protein. The sample lists over 750,000 distinct CDR3 sequences, less than 25% occurring once. V was pared by 6 bases and J by 6 bases, with 15 bases between. This CDR3 has 12 residues. The germline V gene has CDR1 SQVTM and CDR2 ANQGSEA. As to this clonotype: Its cognate antigen is unknown.

V gene TRBV29-1 combines with J gene TRBJ2-7; D gene ambiguous. The sequencing here drew on PBMCs from blood, taken 5 days after vaccination. This TCR was sampled from a middle-aged man who received an inactivated influenza vaccine. The CDR3 spells CSVIEGGPEQYF. CDR3 bases: TGCAGCGTAATAGAAGGCGGTCCCGAGCAGTACTTC.